These 15 T cell receptor beta chains were sequenced from one sample in a study of T cell responses to AZD1222 COVID-19 vaccine. Produced via immunoSEQ multiplex PCR; TCRdb's table is partial and in-frame only. The data hold about 160,000 clones, with 75% to 95% observed a single time. The sequencing here drew on peripheral blood, taken 28 days after the second AZD1222 dose. The receptors shown here come from an adult who received the AZD1222 COVID-19 vaccine.

CDR3 loop: CASSFPPGGTENIQYF. CDR3 DNA sequence: TGTGCCAGCAGTTTCCCCCCAGGGGGCACCGAAAACATTCAGTACTTC. The V call is TRBV27, the J call TRBJ2-4, with TRBD1 identical over 8 bases. The CDR3 runs to 16 residues. Germline V CDR1 and CDR2: MNHEY, SMNVEV (reference sequence). Trimming cost V 3 bases and J 5 bases; bases outside gene matches: 9.

The table lists this clone with a count of one. The chain recombines TRBV5-1 with TRBJ2-7; D remains unclear. Germline CDR1 reads SGHRS; CDR2 reads YFSETQ. CDR3 length equals 12 residues. Trimming removed 1 base at V and 5 bases at J, with 7 bases between. CDR3 in amino acids: CASSLISDEQYF. In nucleotides, the CDR3 is TGCGCCAGCAGCTTGATCAGCGACGAGCAGTACTTC.

The V call is TRBV7-2, the J call TRBJ1-3, with 8 bases fitting TRBD1. Germline CDR1 SGHTA, CDR2 FQGNSA. Losses at the gene ends were 2 bases for V and 4 bases for J; bases not matched to a gene: 4. The CDR3 length is 15 residues. The CDR3 bases are TGTGCCAGCAGCTTAAACAGGGGGTTGGGAAACACCATATATTTT. This sequence encodes CASSLNRGLGNTIYF. Supplemented by reference TRBV7-2 and TRBJ1-3, the full variable domain reads GAGVSQSPSNKVTEKGKDVELRCDPISGHTALYWYRQSLGQGLEFLIYFQGNSAPDKSGLPSDRFSAERTGGSVSTLTIQRTQQEDSAVYLCASSLNRGLGNTIYFGEGSWLTVV.

The chain recombines TRBV10-3 with TRBJ1-2; no firm D call. The CDR3 is 15 residues long. V was shortened by 4 bases and J by 3 bases, with 15 bases between the two germline ends. Germline V gives CDR1 ENHRY, CDR2 SYGVKD. CDR3: CAISAPSVPYYGYTF. CDR3 DNA: TGTGCCATCAGTGCCCCATCCGTCCCTTACTATGGCTACACCTTC.

This clone showed up just once. The V call is TRBV15, the J call TRBJ1-1; no firm D call. The germline CDR1 and CDR2 sequences are LNHNV and YYDKDF (reference sequence). The CDR3 contains 13 residues. Between the trimmed V and J ends, which lost 4 bases and 4 bases, there was a span of 10 bases. The CDR3 loop is CATSMGSTTEAFF. Written as DNA, the CDR3 is TGTGCCACCAGCATGGGCTCAACCACTGAAGCTTTCTTT.

DNA for the CDR3: TGCAGCGTTGTAGGAGGACTAAACCCAGAGACCCAGTACTTC. It encodes CSVVGGLNPETQYF. The chain is built from TRBV29-1 and TRBJ2-5, with D possibly matching TRBD2 (6 bases). The germline V gene encodes CDR1 SQVTM and CDR2 ANQGSEA. With 4 bases removed from V and 4 bases from J, the gap between germline ends came to 16 bases. This CDR3 contains 14 residues.

J is TRBJ1-6 and V is TRBV2, with 7 positions matching TRBD1. Germline V gene sequence: CDR1 SNHLY, CDR2 FYNNEI. J lost 9 bases, V lost 5 bases, and 7 bases had no gene match. The CDR3 is 14 amino acids. The CDR3 DNA reads TGTGCCAGCAGTTTGGACAGGTCGGGTTCACCCCTCCACTTT. Its translation is CASSLDRSGSPLHF.

In its sample, this clone was seen once. The rearrangement uses TRBV6-5 and TRBJ2-3, with D unclear. V lost 7 bases to trimming and J lost 2 bases, with 16 bases between them. In germline, CDR1 is MNHEY, CDR2 SVGAGI. CDR3 length equals 15 residues. DNA for the CDR3: TGTGCCAGCACCCGAACCACGTCAGACACAGATACGCAGTATTTT. Protein: CASTRTTSDTDTQYF.

The chain carries TRBV5-1 and TRBJ2-1, with 11 positions matching TRBD2. The CDR3 has 16 residues. V dropped 1 base and J dropped 3; count of bases not matched to a gene: 3. The germline V gene has CDR1 SGHRS and CDR2 YFSETQ. CDR3 in amino acids: CASSLTLAGGYNEQFF. CDR3 DNA sequence: TGCGCCAGCAGCTTGACGCTAGCGGGGGGCTACAATGAGCAGTTCTTC.

This chain connects TRBV18 to TRBJ1-4, with 7 bases that match TRBD1. This CDR3 region has 14 residues. The V segment lost 6 bases and the J segment 8 bases; nucleotides outside the gene matches: 9. Germline V gene sequence: CDR1 KGHSH, CDR2 LQKENI. CDR3 in DNA: TGTGCCAGCTCTCCTGGAACAGGGGTGGAAAAACTGTTTTTT. This codes for CASSPGTGVEKLFF.

V gene TRBV1 combines with J gene TRBJ2-7. TRBV1 is flagged as a pseudogene. This CDR3 contains 17 residues. The CDR3: CTSSQDFREDPIYEQYF. DNA of the CDR3: TGCACCAGCAGCCAAGATTTTCGCGAGGACCCGATATACGAGCAGTACTTC.

The chain is built from TRBV4-1 and TRBJ1-1; D gene uncertain. Per germline, CDR1 MGHRA and CDR2 YSYEKL. Trimming stripped 5 bases from V and 5 bases from J, with 12 bases between. The CDR3 has 13 residues. CDR3 bases: TGCGCCAGCAGCGAGACAAGAACAACTGAAGCTTTCTTT. Translation: CASSETRTTEAFF.

The rearrangement uses TRBV18 and TRBJ2-1, with D uncertain. Trimming pared 3 bases from V and 4 bases from J, leaving 19 bases between. The germline V gene encodes CDR1 KGHSH and CDR2 LQKENI. The CDR3 is made up of 17 amino acids. The CDR3 here is CASSPQERTPSYNEQFF. In DNA, the CDR3 is TGTGCCAGCTCACCCCAGGAAAGGACCCCCTCTTACAATGAGCAGTTCTTC.

V gene TRBV6-5 combines with J gene TRBJ1-5; D gene unclear. CDR1 is MNHEY and CDR2 is SVGAGI in the germline V gene. This CDR3 is 13 amino acids long. V shed 2 bases and J shed 4 bases, with 6 bases lying between them. The DNA of the CDR3 is TGTGCCAGCAGTTACGATGGTAATCAGCCCCAGCATTTT. Protein sequence: CASSYDGNQPQHF.

The V and J genes are TRBV6-5 and TRBJ1-6; the match to TRBD1 covers 9 bases. Germline V gene data show CDR1 as MNHEY and CDR2 as SVGAGI. Germline trimming cut 8 bases from V and 7 bases from J; bases unmatched to any gene: 6. The length of the CDR3 is 14 residues. In DNA form, the CDR3 reads TGTGCCAGCGGTCCGGGACAGGGAAATTCACCCCTCCACTTT. Translation: CASGPGQGNSPLHF.